This TCR beta chain comes out of a study of blood T cells in healthy people across ages. For the second PCR, which ran for about 7 to 11 cycles, a sample-barcoded 5' primer and a J-beta primer mix were used. Through a template-switch adaptor with 12 random nucleotides, each cDNA molecule received a tag. TCRdb independently ran MiXCR on the 5' RACE reads; one entry per CDR3 protein. The top ten hold around 32% of the sample, which has approximately 670,000 distinct CDR3 sequences, around 41% seen once. This clonotype was seen a few times. Antigen: not known. Study-wide points: PBMCs left unsorted prevented a conclusive naive versus antigen-experienced comparison. Per million T cells, TCR beta diversity dropped roughly linearly as age increased.

The CDR3 runs to 14 residues. Germline lookup yields CDR1 KGHDR and CDR2 SFDVKD. V lost 3 bases and J 8 bases, leaving 13 bases between the germline ends. This chain uses TRBV24-1 with TRBJ2-1; D perhaps matches TRBD1 (5 bases). The TCR comes from an elderly man in good health. The sequenced sample consisted of blood. The CDR3 spells CATSDHKGSHEQFF. The CDR3 DNA follows: TGTGCCACCAGTGATCATAAGGGGTCCCATGAGCAGTTCTTC.